The clone carrying this T cell receptor beta chain counts as medium-sized (0.01 to 0.1%). Per the original data handling: Researchers report that nucleated cell counts were estimated from reference gene primer amplification. Measured with immunoSEQ multiplex PCR; TCRdb has only the in-frame clones, and not every one. V, J and clone size are taken as reported in that table, and D and trimming were inferred from the DNA itself. Of under 85,000 clones detected, about 86% appear once; the ten largest clones hold 5% to 6%. This record comes from a study of blood T cell repertoires in COVID-19. Study-level background: Samples came from the United States, Italy and Spain, spanning acute and convalescent COVID-19.

The germline gives CDR1 LNHNV, CDR2 YYDKDF (reference sequence). The CDR3 runs to 14 residues. Losses at the gene ends were 4 bases for V and 7 bases for J; bases not matched to a gene: 9. Sequencing was done on a sample of peripheral blood. This chain connects TRBV15 to TRBJ1-1; 7 bases are a match to TRBD1. The sequence was collected from a middle-aged man with active COVID-19. The CDR3 nucleotides are TGTGCCACCAGCATCGGGACAGATCACCGTGAAGCTTTCTTT. It specifies CATSIGTDHREAFF.